This T cell receptor beta chain was recovered during a study of blood T cell repertoires in COVID-19. For the study at large: Some COVID-19 samples were acute and others convalescent; all came from the United States, Italy and Spain.

Trimming pared 3 bases from V and 8 bases from J, leaving 14 bases between. Germline V gene lookup returns CDR1 SGHTS and CDR2 YDEGEE. The CDR3 is made up of 13 amino acids. Per the study methods: Estimated nucleated cell counts came from reference gene primer amplification. Sequencing was performed with immunoSEQ multiplex PCR; in TCRdb, only in-frame clones are kept and a portion is missing. The V and J calls and clone size come from that table; D and trimming were worked out from the DNA. Here the sample spans approximately 500,000 clones, around 90% being singletons. Material: peripheral blood. This rearrangement joins TRBV5-8 to TRBJ1-2; D ambiguous. The clonotype originates from a woman aged 50 to 65 with COVID-19, enrolled during active disease. The CDR3 sequence is CASSSRRLSGYTF. For the CDR3, the DNA is TGTGCCAGCAGCTCCCGGAGACTCTCCGGCTACACCTTC.